The entry that follows covers one T cell receptor (beta chain) sequence. In the authors' workflow: Counts of nucleated cells, estimated from reference gene primer amplification, were obtained. Profiled with immunoSEQ multiplex PCR; TCRdb holds only in-frame clones, not every one. V and J calls and clone size are copied from that table; D and trimming were computed from the DNA. The profile shows more than 85,000 clones, more than 65% of them singletons. The germline V and J ends were trimmed by 5 bases and 5 bases, with 12 bases remaining between them. CDR1 is SNHLY and CDR2 is FYNNEI in the germline V gene. The CDR3 is 13 residues long. This entry comes from a study of blood T cell repertoires in COVID-19. Study context: Whether acute or convalescent, the COVID-19 samples came from the United States, Italy and Spain. T cells, B-cell-depleted T cells, or PBMCs provided the cDNA or gDNA that served as material.

The chain joins TRBV2 to TRBJ2-5, with D tentatively TRBD1 (6 bases). Material for sequencing was peripheral blood. The sequence was obtained from an elderly woman with active or convalescent COVID-19. CDR3 nucleotides: TGTGCCAGCAGTCTAAAGAGGGGGGAGACCCAGTACTTC. Its translation is CASSLKRGETQYF.